This T cell receptor (beta chain) was sequenced in a study of neoadjuvant nivolumab and ipilimumab in lung cancer. Study-wide results and limits: Pretherapy blood TCR richness correlated positively with resected tumor richness. Only two of four nivolumab-treated tumors gained richness and clonality by surgery.

The V and J ends lost 3 bases and 5 bases, in that order; junction bases with no gene match: 3. Germline V gene data show CDR1 as MNHEY and CDR2 as SMNVEV (reference sequence). This CDR3 spans 13 amino acids. The table came from immunoSEQ multiplex PCR; TCRdb's copy has only in-frame clones and leaves some out. The sample lists tens of thousands of clones, around 80% occurring once. This clone is a singleton in its sample. No antigen is known for it. Sequenced material: peripheral blood, taken before neoadjuvant nivolumab, alone or with ipilimumab. The rearrangement links TRBV27 to TRBJ1-2; 7 nucleotides align to TRBD1. The receptor was isolated from an adult with non-small cell lung cancer. The CDR3 loop reads CASSLGQLYGYTF. The CDR3 bases are TGTGCCAGCAGTTTGGGACAGCTGTATGGCTACACCTTC.